This is a list of T cell receptor beta chains from one sample in a study of technical replicates of blood from a handful of donors. Sequencing was performed with immunoSEQ multiplex PCR; in TCRdb, only in-frame clones are kept and a portion is missing. The data contain about 53,000 clones, just over 85% of them singletons. Sequenced: PBMCs. These receptors were taken from a human donor in good health. Some clones in this sample may be carry-over from other donors' samples. CDR3s include the opening cysteine and the closing phenylalanine or tryptophan. The order of the fields is clone size, D gene, J gene, V gene, CDR3 length, CDR3 protein, CDR3 DNA. The D gene is left open where the match is weak. Rows may omit the clone size; those that give it use once, few, many or a size class.

NA | TRBD1 | TRBJ2-7 | TRBV14 | 14 | CASSPAGGGYEQYF | TGTGCCAGCAGCCCCGCAGGGGGCGGGTACGAGCAGTACTTC
NA | NA | TRBJ2-7 | TRBV18 | 13 | CASSPGANYEQYF | TGTGCCAGCTCACCAGGGGCCAACTACGAGCAGTACTTC
NA | TRBD2 | TRBJ2-6 | TRBV5-6 | 19 | CASIGGGVKVNSGANVLTF | TGTGCCAGCATCGGGGGGGGAGTCAAAGTAAACTCTGGGGCCAACGTCCTGACTTTC
NA | NA | TRBJ2-7 | TRBV7-2 | 15 | CASSPRGSGSYEQYF | TGTGCCAGCAGCCCTAGGGGCTCGGGCTCCTACGAGCAGTACTTC
NA | TRBD2 | TRBJ2-2 | TRBV6-1 | 14 | CASSGGLVVGELFF | TGTGCCAGCAGTGGGGGACTAGTTGTCGGGGAGCTGTTTTTT
NA | TRBD2 | TRBJ2-7 | TRBV4-1 | 17 | CASSQDLGRLAGGQQYF | TGCGCCAGCAGCCAAGATTTGGGCCGGCTAGCGGGGGGCCAACAGTACTTC
NA | NA | TRBJ1-2 | TRBV9 | 17 | CASSVNRDIWDGYGYTF | TGTGCCAGCAGCGTAAACCGGGACATTTGGGACGGGTATGGCTACACCTTC
NA | NA | TRBJ1-2 | TRBV7-9 | 13 | CATPQEGSYGYTF | TGTGCCACCCCCCAGGAGGGGTCCTATGGCTACACCTTC
few | NA | TRBJ1-1 | TRBV7-9 | 13 | CASSLEGITEAFF | TGTGCCAGCTCCCTAGAGGGAATCACTGAAGCTTTCTTT
NA | TRBD1 | TRBJ1-1 | TRBV25-1 | 13 | CASSGQGSTEAFF | TGTGCCAGCAGCGGACAGGGGAGCACTGAAGCTTTCTTT
NA | NA | TRBJ2-7 | TRBV6-1 | 14 | CASSEARGPYEQYF | TGTGCCAGCAGTGAAGCAAGGGGCCCCTACGAGCAGTACTTC
NA | NA | TRBJ1-2 | TRBV7-9 | 12 | CASSFENYGYTF | TGTGCCAGCAGCTTTGAGAACTATGGCTACACCTTC
NA | NA | TRBJ1-6 | TRBV15 | 16 | CATSRDKGLRFSPLHF | TGTGCCACCAGCAGAGATAAGGGACTGCGATTTTCACCCCTCCACTTT
few | NA | TRBJ2-7 | TRBV6-5 | 13 | CASRPHKSYEQYF | TGTGCCAGCAGACCCCACAAGTCCTACGAGCAGTACTTC
NA | NA | TRBJ1-1 | TRBV7-3 | 13 | CASTRGVGTEAFF | TGTGCCAGCACGCGGGGGGTTGGCACTGAAGCTTTCTTT
NA | TRBD2 | TRBJ2-5 | TRBV6-5 | 15 | CASSSSAGGLETQYF | TGTGCCAGCAGTTCAAGTGCGGGGGGGCTGGAGACCCAGTACTTC
NA | NA | TRBJ1-2 | TRBV4-3 | 14 | CASSQGPSGYGYTF | TGCGCCAGCAGCCAAGGTCCTTCGGGCTATGGCTACACCTTC
NA | NA | TRBJ2-1 | TRBV5-4 | 16 | CASSPAVTNAYNEQFF | TGTGCCAGCAGCCCGGCGGTTACCAACGCCTACAATGAGCAGTTCTTC
NA | NA | TRBJ2-7 | TRBV6-1 | 12 | CASSEGAYEQYF | TGTGCCAGCAGTGAAGGCGCCTACGAGCAGTACTTC
NA | NA | TRBJ1-2 | TRBV6-1 | 12 | CASSEALYGYTF | TGTGCCAGCAGTGAAGCACTCTATGGCTACACCTTC